These 15 T cell receptor beta chains were all obtained from the same sample, sequenced in a study of Tregs in tolerant kidney transplant recipients (dated by TCRdb to between 2018 and 2021). What this sample's time point label stands for: 6 months after combined kidney and bone marrow transplant. Related donors were used in the transplants with nonmyeloablative bone marrow transplantation, and mixed chimerism was transient in the human trials. Library construction relied on the immunoSEQ multiplex PCR assay. Drawn from immuneACCESS, this table holds only the in-frame rearrangements with V and J called that TCRdb kept. Clones are partly lost; checked studies trace under half to an unresolved V gene and leave the rest unexplained. Recorded for this sample are about 21,000 clones; roughly 80% of them occurred a single time. Jointly, the top ten make up 25% of the sample. The sample was CD8+ T cells from blood (PBMCs), taken 6 months after the transplant. The receptor source for this set is a human patient who received a combined kidney and bone marrow transplant. It is possible that, after a transplant, some T cells come from the graft donor.

The sample holds one count of this clone. The chain is built from TRBV4-1 and TRBJ1-1; perhaps TRBD1 as D (5 bases). The CDR3 covers 16 residues. The germline gives CDR1 MGHRA, CDR2 YSYEKL. The V and J ends lost 0 bases and 5 bases respectively, with 16 bases between them. The CDR3 nucleotides read TGCGCCAGCAGCCAAGAGGGGGGGATACGGGAAACTGAAGCTTTCTTT. Its translation: CASSQEGGIRETEAFF.

This clone was observed a few times. V usage is TRBV7-6 and J usage is TRBJ2-3, with TRBD2 as a possible D gene (6 bases). Germline V lookup: CDR1 SGHVS, CDR2 FNYEAQ. CDR3 size: 15 residues. V dropped 5 bases and J dropped 2 bases, with 14 bases sitting between them. Here the CDR3 DNA reads TGTGCCAGCAGCCAAGTGGGGGGACCCACAGATACGCAGTATTTT. It codes for CASSQVGGPTDTQYF.

This chain links TRBV4-3 with TRBJ2-5; a weak D match, TRBD2 (5 bases). Trimming removed 0 bases from V and 7 bases from J, with 18 bases in between. This CDR3 is built from 16 residues. CDR1 and CDR2 from the germline V gene are LGHNA and YSLEER. CDR3 bases: TGCGCCAGCAGCCAAGATTTTCGAGGGAGCCCAGGGACCCAGTACTTC. It is translated as CASSQDFRGSPGTQYF.

The V and J genes are TRBV4-3 and TRBJ2-1; the D is unclear. The CDR3 has 15 amino acids. CDR1 and CDR2 from the germline V gene are LGHNA and YSLEER. V lost 0 bases to trimming and J lost 0 bases, with 6 bases between them. CDR3 residues: CASSQEPSSYNEQFF. CDR3 in DNA: TGCGCCAGCAGCCAAGAGCCGAGCTCCTACAATGAGCAGTTCTTC.

This chain uses TRBV6-6 with TRBJ2-1; TRBD1 matches at 7 bases. Trimming cost V 7 bases and J 5 bases; bases outside gene matches: 8. Germline V gene data show CDR1 as MNHNY and CDR2 as SVGAGI (reference sequence). The CDR3 is 14 amino acids. The chain's CDR3 is CASTLTGFNNEQFF. The CDR3 DNA sequence: TGTGCCAGCACCCTGACAGGGTTCAACAATGAGCAGTTCTTC.

V gene TRBV27 combines with J gene TRBJ2-1, with D possibly matching TRBD1 (5 bases). The CDR3 extends over 12 amino acids. Germline CDR1 reads MNHEY; CDR2 reads SMNVEV (reference sequence). The germline V and J ends were trimmed by 1 base and 7 bases, with 5 bases remaining between them. In nucleotides, the CDR3 is TGTGCCAGCAGTTTATACAGGAATGAGCAGTTCTTC. The encoded protein is CASSLYRNEQFF.

The gene calls are TRBV18 and TRBJ2-1, with TRBD2 matching over 7 bases. The ends lost 5 bases at V and 8 bases at J; junction bases unmatched: 3. The germline V gene encodes CDR1 KGHSH and CDR2 LQKENI. This CDR3 contains 12 residues. The CDR3 is CASSTSGDEQFF. The CDR3 region has the DNA TGTGCCAGCTCAACCAGCGGGGATGAGCAGTTCTTC. Full variable domain (remainder filled in from reference TRBV18 and TRBJ2-1): NAGVMQNPRHLVRRRGQEARLRCSPMKGHSHVYWYRQLPEEGLKFMVYLQKENIIDESGMPKERFSAEFPKEGPSILRIQQVVRGDSAAYFCASSTSGDEQFFGPGTRLTVL.

V is TRBV13 and J is TRBJ2-3; 14 positions agree with TRBD2. The CDR3 has 15 amino acids. Unmatched junction bases numbered 4, after V lost 6 bases and J lost 5 bases. Germline-derived CDR1 and CDR2 are PRHDT and FYEKMQ (reference sequence). Here the CDR3 reads CASRATSGGEDTQYF. The CDR3 DNA is TGTGCCAGCAGAGCGACTAGCGGGGGGGAAGATACGCAGTATTTT.

The J gene is TRBJ1-2, the V gene TRBV27; possible D gene TRBD1, 5 bases. Germline V gene lookup returns CDR1 MNHEY and CDR2 SMNVEV (reference sequence). The CDR3 length is 14 residues. V lost 5 bases and J 5 bases, leaving 15 bases between the germline ends. This chain's CDR3 is CASSPEGRTYGYTF. As DNA, the CDR3 is TGTGCCAGCAGTCCGGAGGGGCGAACTTATGGCTACACCTTC.

CDR3 in DNA: TGTGCCAGCAGCAAATTAGCGGGGGACCAAGAGACCCAGTACTTC. This codes for CASSKLAGDQETQYF. This chain links TRBV6-5 with TRBJ2-5; 9 nucleotides agree with TRBD2. Trimming took 6 bases from V and 0 from J; bases not matched to a gene: 5. The germline V gene has CDR1 MNHEY and CDR2 SVGAGI. CDR3 size: 15 residues.

V usage is TRBV4-1 and J usage is TRBJ2-7; the match to TRBD2 covers 14 bases. The CDR3 runs to 19 residues. CDR1 MGHRA and CDR2 YSYEKL come from the germline V gene. Unmatched junction bases numbered 13, after V lost 4 bases and J lost 2 bases. In nucleotides, the CDR3 is TGCGCCAGCAGCCCGGGACTAGCGGGAGTAAATGGGGGGGCCTACGAGCAGTACTTC. Residues: CASSPGLAGVNGGAYEQYF.

The V and J genes are TRBV13 and TRBJ1-4; 7 bases are a match to TRBD1. V lost 4 bases, J lost 8 bases, and 10 bases stayed unmatched. Germline-derived CDR1 and CDR2 are PRHDT and FYEKMQ (reference sequence). CDR3 length: 15 amino acids. CDR3: CASSSTGAPPEKLFF. CDR3 in DNA: TGTGCCAGCAGCTCTACAGGGGCCCCACCAGAAAAACTGTTTTTT. Drawing the rest from reference TRBV13 and TRBJ1-4, the complete variable domain is AAGVIQSPRHLIKEKRETATLKCYPIPRHDTVYWYQQGPGQDPQFLISFYEKMQSDKGSIPDRFSAQQFSDYHSELNMSSLELGDSALYFCASSSTGAPPEKLFFGSGTQLSVL.

CDR3 sequence reads: CASSEGLAYEQYF. The CDR3 coding sequence is TGTGCCAGCAGTGAAGGACTTGCCTACGAGCAGTACTTC. This chain connects TRBV6-9 to TRBJ2-7; a weak D match, TRBD2 (5 bases). The V and J ends lost 5 bases and 2 bases respectively, with 10 bases between them. This CDR3 comprises 13 residues. From germline, CDR1 is MNHGY and CDR2 SVAAGI.

The chain recombines TRBV7-6 with TRBJ2-1; no reliable D call. In germline, CDR1 is SGHVS, CDR2 FNYEAQ. CDR3 size: 11 residues. Trimming shortened V by 1 base and J by 9 bases, and 4 bases separated the two germline ends. CDR3 DNA: TGTGCCAGCAGCTTAGGTCGTGAGCAGTTCTTC. Translating it yields CASSLGREQFF.

This sequence joins TRBV14 and TRBJ2-1; D possibly corresponds to TRBD1 (6 bases). V lost 4 bases to trimming and J lost 0 bases, with 22 bases between them. CDR1 and CDR2 from the germline V gene are SGHDN and FVKESK. CDR3 length: 19 amino acids. DNA of the CDR3: TGTGCCAGCAGCCCGGGACAAGGGGGAATAAGTAGCTCCTACAATGAGCAGTTCTTC. Protein product: CASSPGQGGISSSYNEQFF. Combining the CDR3 with reference TRBV14 and TRBJ2-1 gives the whole variable domain EAGVTQFPSHSVIEKGQTVTLRCDPISGHDNLYWYRRVMGKEIKFLLHFVKESKQDESGMPNNRFLAERTGGTYSTLKVQPAELEDSGVYFCASSPGQGGISSSYNEQFFGPGTRLTVL.